This TCR beta chain was recorded in a study of OX40 agonist ivuxolimab in advanced cancers. Study-wide background: People who had prior anti-PD-1, anti-PD-L1 or anti-CTLA-4 therapy could take part, and roughly 40% had some. Overall study findings and caveats: CD4+ and CD8+ blood T cells expanded clonally by week 6 at 0.1 to 3.0 mg/kg. There were, on average, more expanded clones in CD8+ T cells than in CD4+.

With regard to this clone: Its antigen is as yet unknown.

Generated by immunoSEQ multiplex PCR, the TCRdb table keeps only in-frame clones and is missing some. The repertoire holds 50,000 to 85,000 clones, with roughly four fifths as singletons. Autoimmune disease history or systemic immunosuppression led to patient exclusion. The input for sequencing was CD4+ or CD8+ T cells sorted from blood, taken in a trial of the OX40 agonist ivuxolimab. This receptor was obtained from an adult with an advanced solid tumor such as melanoma, head and neck, liver or kidney cancer.

The CDR3 nucleotides are TGTGCCAGCAGCTTCGGGACAGGGGATCAGCCCCAGCATTTT. Protein: CASSFGTGDQPQHF. V gene TRBV7-2 combines with J gene TRBJ1-5, with TRBD1 matching over 10 bases. From germline, CDR1 is SGHTA and CDR2 FQGNSA. Germline trimming cut 3 bases from V and 5 bases from J; bases unmatched to any gene: 1. This CDR3 comprises 14 residues.